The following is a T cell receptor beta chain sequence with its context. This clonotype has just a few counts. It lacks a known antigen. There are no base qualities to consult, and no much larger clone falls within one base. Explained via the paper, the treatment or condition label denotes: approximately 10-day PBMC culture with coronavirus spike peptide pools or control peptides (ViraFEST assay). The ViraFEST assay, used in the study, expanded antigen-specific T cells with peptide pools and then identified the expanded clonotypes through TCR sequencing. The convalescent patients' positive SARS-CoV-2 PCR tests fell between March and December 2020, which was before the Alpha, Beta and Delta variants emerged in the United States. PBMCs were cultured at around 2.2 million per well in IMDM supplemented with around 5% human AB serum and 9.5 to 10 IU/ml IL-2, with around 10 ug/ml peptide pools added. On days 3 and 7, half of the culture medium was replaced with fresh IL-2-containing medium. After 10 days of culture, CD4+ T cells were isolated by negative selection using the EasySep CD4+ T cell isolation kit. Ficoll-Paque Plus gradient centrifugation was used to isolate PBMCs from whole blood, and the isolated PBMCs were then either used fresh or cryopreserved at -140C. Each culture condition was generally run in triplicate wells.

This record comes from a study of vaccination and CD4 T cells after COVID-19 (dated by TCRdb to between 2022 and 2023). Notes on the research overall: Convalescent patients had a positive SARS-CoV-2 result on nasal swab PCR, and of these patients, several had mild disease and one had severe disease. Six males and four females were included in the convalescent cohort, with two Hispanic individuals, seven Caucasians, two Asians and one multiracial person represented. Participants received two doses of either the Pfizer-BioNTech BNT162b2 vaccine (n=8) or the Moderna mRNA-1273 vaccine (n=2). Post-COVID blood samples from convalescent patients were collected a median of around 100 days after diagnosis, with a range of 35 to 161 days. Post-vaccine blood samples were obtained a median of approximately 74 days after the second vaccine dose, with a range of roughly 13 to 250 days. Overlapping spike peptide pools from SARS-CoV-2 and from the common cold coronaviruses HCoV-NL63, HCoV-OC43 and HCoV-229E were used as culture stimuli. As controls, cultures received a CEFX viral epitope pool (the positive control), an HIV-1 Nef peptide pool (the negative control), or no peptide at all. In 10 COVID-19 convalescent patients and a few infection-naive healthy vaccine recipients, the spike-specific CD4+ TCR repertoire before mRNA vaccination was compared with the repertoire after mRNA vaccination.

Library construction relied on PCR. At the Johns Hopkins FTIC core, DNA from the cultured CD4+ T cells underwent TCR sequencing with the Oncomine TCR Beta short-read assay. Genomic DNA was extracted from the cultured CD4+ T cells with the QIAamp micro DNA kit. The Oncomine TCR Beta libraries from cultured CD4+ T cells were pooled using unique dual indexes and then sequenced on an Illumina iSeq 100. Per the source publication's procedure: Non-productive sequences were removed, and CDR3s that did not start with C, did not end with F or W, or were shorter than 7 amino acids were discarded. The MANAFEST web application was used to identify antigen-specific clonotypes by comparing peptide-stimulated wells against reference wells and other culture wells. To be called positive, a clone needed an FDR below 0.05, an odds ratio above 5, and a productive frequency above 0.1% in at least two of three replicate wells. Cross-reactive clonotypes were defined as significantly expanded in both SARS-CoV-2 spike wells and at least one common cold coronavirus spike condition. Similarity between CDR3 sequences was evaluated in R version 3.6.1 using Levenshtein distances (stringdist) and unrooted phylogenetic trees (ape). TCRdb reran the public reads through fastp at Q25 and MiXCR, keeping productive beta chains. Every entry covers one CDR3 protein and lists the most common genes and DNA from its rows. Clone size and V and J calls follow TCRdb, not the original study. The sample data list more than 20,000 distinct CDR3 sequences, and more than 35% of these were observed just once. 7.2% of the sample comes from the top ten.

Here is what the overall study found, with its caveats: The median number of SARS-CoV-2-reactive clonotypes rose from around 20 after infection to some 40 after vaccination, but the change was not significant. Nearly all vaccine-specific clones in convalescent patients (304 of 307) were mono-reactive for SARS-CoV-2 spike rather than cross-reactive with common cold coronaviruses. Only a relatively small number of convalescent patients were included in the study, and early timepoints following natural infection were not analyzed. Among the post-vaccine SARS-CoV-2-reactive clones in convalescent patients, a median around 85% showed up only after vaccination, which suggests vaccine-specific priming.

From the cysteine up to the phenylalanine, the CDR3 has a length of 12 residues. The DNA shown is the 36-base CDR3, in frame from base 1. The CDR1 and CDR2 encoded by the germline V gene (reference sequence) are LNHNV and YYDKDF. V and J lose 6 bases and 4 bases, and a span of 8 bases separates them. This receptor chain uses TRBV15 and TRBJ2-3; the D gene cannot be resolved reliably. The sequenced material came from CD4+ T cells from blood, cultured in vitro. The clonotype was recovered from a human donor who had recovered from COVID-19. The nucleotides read TGTGCCACCAGGGGTTCGGCAGATACGCAGTATTTT. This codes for CATRGSADTQYF.